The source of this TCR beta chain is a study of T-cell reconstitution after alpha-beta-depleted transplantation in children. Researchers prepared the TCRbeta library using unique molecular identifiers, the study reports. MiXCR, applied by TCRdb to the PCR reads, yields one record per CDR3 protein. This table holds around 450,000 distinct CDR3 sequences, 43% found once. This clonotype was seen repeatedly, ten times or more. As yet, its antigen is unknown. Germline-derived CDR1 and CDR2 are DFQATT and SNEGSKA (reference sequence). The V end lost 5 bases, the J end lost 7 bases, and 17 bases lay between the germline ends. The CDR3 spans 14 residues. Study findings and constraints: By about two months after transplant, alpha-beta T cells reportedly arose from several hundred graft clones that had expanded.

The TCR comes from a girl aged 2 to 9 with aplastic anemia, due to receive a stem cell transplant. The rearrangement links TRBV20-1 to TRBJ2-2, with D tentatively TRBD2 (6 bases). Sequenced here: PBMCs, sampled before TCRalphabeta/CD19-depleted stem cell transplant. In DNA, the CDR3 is TGCAGTGCTCTTGCGGGCCCCGGGGGCGGGGAGCTGTTTTTT. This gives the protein CSALAGPGGGELFF.